The 18 T cell receptor beta chains below were found in one sample sequenced in a study of cytomegalovirus exposure and HLA in healthy donors. The assay was immunoSEQ multiplex PCR, and TCRdb's table has in-frame clones only and misses some. The sample comprises some 200,000 clones, around nine tenths of which are singletons, and 1.1% rests with the top ten. The specimen was PBMCs. These receptor sequences come from a woman younger than 35 in good health and CMV-seronegative.

A single count supports this clone. The V gene is TRBV7-2, the J gene TRBJ2-5, with D possibly matching TRBD2 (5 bases). The germline V and J ends were trimmed by 5 bases and 7 bases, with 17 bases remaining between them. CDR3 length: 14 amino acids. The germline gives CDR1 SGHTA, CDR2 FQGNSA. This chain's CDR3 is CASSTRTGIGTQYF. The CDR3 nucleotides are TGTGCCAGCAGCACCCGGACGGGAATAGGGACCCAGTACTTC.

The chain has TRBV30 and TRBJ2-7; 8 positions match TRBD1. The V and J ends lost 3 bases and 2 bases, in that order; junction bases with no gene match: 0. Germline CDR1 and CDR2: GTSNPN and SVGIG (reference sequence). CDR3 size: 12 residues. CDR3: CAWRTGAYEQYF. The CDR3 DNA follows: TGTGCCTGGAGGACAGGGGCCTACGAGCAGTACTTC.

This chain connects TRBV7-3 to TRBJ2-2, with TRBD1 matching 8 bases. V lost 5 bases and J lost 1; bases outside the gene matches: 3. CDR1 and CDR2 from the germline V gene are SGHTA and FQGTGA. The CDR3 has 15 residues. CDR3 DNA: TGTGCCAGCAGCGAACAGGGGGGGAACACCGGGGAGCTGTTTTTT. Translation: CASSEQGGNTGELFF.

The chain combines TRBV11-2 with TRBJ1-1; D is unclear. Germline V gene lookup returns CDR1 SGHAT and CDR2 FQNNGV. Between the trimmed V and J ends, which lost 1 base and 13 bases, there was a span of 13 bases. The CDR3 totals 12 residues. CDR3 loop: CASSLGSHEGFF. The DNA for the CDR3 is TGTGCCAGCAGCTTAGGATCGCATGAGGGTTTCTTT.

The chain couples TRBV30 to TRBJ2-1; weak D call: TRBD2 (5 bases). This CDR3 has 13 amino acids. Germline V gene lookup returns CDR1 GTSNPN and CDR2 SVGIG (reference sequence). V lost 1 base and J 2 bases, leaving 6 bases between the germline ends. CDR3 DNA: TGTGCCTGGAGTGGAGGGACCTACAATGAGCAGTTCTTC. Translating it yields CAWSGGTYNEQFF.

This clone was seen a few times. The gene calls are TRBV27 and TRBJ1-2, with TRBD1 matching over 8 bases. Trimming took 8 bases from V and 8 from J; bases not matched to a gene: 7. The CDR3 length is 12 residues. Per germline, CDR1 MNHEY and CDR2 SMNVEV (reference sequence). CDR3 loop: CASSGPGGGYTF. The CDR3 region has the DNA TGTGCCAGCTCCGGACCAGGGGGCGGCTACACCTTC.

The chain recombines TRBV28 with TRBJ1-2, with TRBD1 identical over 9 bases. This CDR3 is built from 13 residues. Germline V gene lookup returns CDR1 MDHEN and CDR2 SYDVKM. The V and J ends lost 6 bases and 8 bases, in that order; junction bases with no gene match: 7. This chain's CDR3 is CASRRRDRDGYTF. The CDR3 bases are TGTGCCAGCAGGCGCAGGGACAGGGACGGCTACACCTTC.

The rearrangement links TRBV6-4 to TRBJ1-5; 7 bases are shared with TRBD1. The CDR3 consists of 15 residues. V lost 3 bases to trimming and J lost 2 bases; unmatched junction nucleotides: 4. Germline CDR1 MRHNA, CDR2 SNTAGT. The chain's CDR3 is CASSEGQGGNQPQHF. The CDR3 region has the DNA TGTGCCAGCAGTGAGGGTCAGGGGGGCAATCAGCCCCAGCATTTT.

The gene calls are TRBV5-1 and TRBJ2-1, with D uncertain. The CDR3 extends over 20 amino acids. CDR1 is SGHRS and CDR2 is YFSETQ in the germline V gene. V lost 4 bases, J lost 2 bases, and 28 bases lay in between. The CDR3 DNA sequence: TGCGCCAGCAGCCCCTCACCCCCCTTGCGCACAATGAGGACCTACAATGAGCAGTTCTTC. Protein product: CASSPSPPLRTMRTYNEQFF.

This clone was recorded a few times. The J gene is TRBJ2-1, the V gene TRBV29-1; 12 bases line up with TRBD2. V was clipped by 5 bases and J by 8 bases; unmatched bases: 7. The germline V gene has CDR1 SQVTM and CDR2 ANQGSEA. The CDR3 consists of 14 residues. The CDR3 region has the DNA TGCAGCGTTAAACGACTAGCGGGAGATGATGAGCAGTTCTTC. Translating it yields CSVKRLAGDDEQFF.

Here the CDR3 reads CASSLRWGRWQETQYF. Written as DNA, the CDR3 is TGTGCCAGCAGTTTACGCTGGGGGCGGTGGCAAGAGACCCAGTACTTC. The chain has TRBV27 and TRBJ2-5, with a possible D match to TRBD1 (6 bases). The CDR3 runs 16 residues. V was trimmed by 2 bases and J by 2 bases, leaving 15 bases between them. Looked up from germline, CDR1 is MNHEY and CDR2 is SMNVEV (reference sequence).

This chain joins TRBV27 and TRBJ2-1; perhaps TRBD1 as D (6 bases). With 8 bases removed from V and 2 bases from J, the gap between germline ends came to 10 bases. Germline assignment: CDR1 MNHEY and CDR2 SMNVEV (reference sequence). This CDR3 is 13 amino acids long. The DNA of the CDR3 is TGTGCCAGCTCTGGGGGCGCCTACAATGAGCAGTTCTTC. Translating gives CASSGGAYNEQFF.

CDR3 DNA: TGCGCCAGCAGCTTGGGAGGTGCGAGTCGAGAGGGCTACACCTTC. Translated, it gives CASSLGGASREGYTF. The chain is built from TRBV5-1 and TRBJ1-2; no clear D. The CDR3 is 15 amino acids. Trimming left V 0 bases short and J 8 bases short, with 17 bases between. Germline CDR1 is SGHRS and CDR2 is YFSETQ. The full variable domain, rest sourced from reference TRBV5-1 and TRBJ1-2, is KAGVTQTPRYLIKTRGQQVTLSCSPISGHRSVSWYQQTPGQGLQFLFEYFSETQRNKGNFPGRFSGRQFSNSRSEMNVSTLELGDSALYLCASSLGGASREGYTFGSGTRLTVV.

V is TRBV27 and J is TRBJ2-7, with D perhaps matching TRBD2 (5 bases). V was shortened by 5 bases and J by 0 bases, with 8 bases between the two germline ends. The V gene's germline CDR1 is MNHEY and CDR2 SMNVEV (reference sequence). CDR3 size: 13 residues. The CDR3 loop reads CASSRGRSYEQYF. In DNA, the CDR3 is TGTGCCAGCAGTCGGGGTCGCTCCTACGAGCAGTACTTC.

This chain connects TRBV30 to TRBJ1-1; D not resolved. CDR1 is GTSNPN, CDR2 SVGIG, per germline (reference sequence). V dropped 0 bases and J dropped 4 bases, with 3 bases sitting between them. CDR3 length equals 11 residues. CDR3 sequence (DNA): TGTGCCTGGAGTGTCAGCACTGAAGCTTTCTTT. Its protein is CAWSVSTEAFF.

The rearrangement uses TRBV6-5 and TRBJ2-7, with no clear D. There are 15 residues in the CDR3. The V and J ends lost 0 bases and 1 base respectively, with 10 bases between them. Germline V CDR1 and CDR2: MNHEY, SVGAGI. CDR3 nucleotides: TGTGCCAGCAGTTACTCGTGGGCCGGATCCTACGAGCAGTACTTC. Translating it yields CASSYSWAGSYEQYF.

J is TRBJ1-2 and V is TRBV6-1, with D tentatively TRBD1 (5 bases). Trimming stripped 0 bases from V and 8 bases from J, with 19 bases between. The CDR3 totals 16 residues. Germline V gene sequence: CDR1 MNHNS, CDR2 SASEGT. CDR3 amino acids: CASSEAGMRGAGGYTF. The CDR3, as DNA: TGTGCCAGCAGTGAAGCGGGGATGAGAGGGGCGGGAGGCTACACCTTC.

The J gene is TRBJ1-5, the V gene TRBV15; 8 nucleotides align to TRBD1. CDR3 length equals 18 residues. V was pared by 1 base and J by 4 bases, with 12 bases of the junction left unmatched. Germline lookup yields CDR1 LNHNV and CDR2 YYDKDF (reference sequence). For the CDR3, the DNA is TGTGCCACCAGCAGAGTAACAGGGGGATTCACTCAGAATCAGCCCCAGCATTTT. It codes for CATSRVTGGFTQNQPQHF.